These 17 T cell receptor beta chains share one sample of origin, sequenced in a study of cytomegalovirus exposure and HLA in healthy donors (TCRdb year 2017). Libraries came from the immunoSEQ multiplex PCR assay. The multiplex PCR relied on a mix of 60 forward primers for TCR Vbeta segments and 13 reverse primers for TCR Jbeta segments. As stored in TCRdb, this immuneACCESS dataset retains in-frame rearrangements with V and J assigned. A fraction of the clones does not appear; measured against another copy, unresolved V genes explain less than half of the discrepancy, and the remainder lacks a known reason. This sample has 100,000 to 150,000 clones in its table, and about 9.2% of those were observed once. In total, the top ten clones hold 5.5% to 8% of the sample. Source material: PBMCs. These receptors were obtained from a middle-aged woman in good health and CMV-seropositive.

This clone was picked up a small number of times. J is TRBJ1-5 and V is TRBV18; tentative D call: TRBD1 (6 bases). The CDR3 totals 14 residues. V lost 2 bases and J lost 4, with 9 bases in between. From germline, CDR1 is KGHSH and CDR2 LQKENI. CDR3 residues: CASSPAGANQPQHF. In DNA, the CDR3 is TGTGCCAGCTCACCAGCGGGGGCGAATCAGCCCCAGCATTTT.

This clone has only a few counts. The chain employs TRBV2 and TRBJ1-1; D may be TRBD1 (6 bases). Trimming removed 4 bases from V and 3 bases from J, with 12 bases in between. The V gene's germline CDR1 is SNHLY and CDR2 FYNNEI. This CDR3 comprises 14 residues. The CDR3: CASSGGRGDTEAFF. CDR3 DNA sequence: TGTGCCAGCAGTGGGGGCAGGGGTGACACTGAAGCTTTCTTT.

This clone was seen more than once but under ten times. CDR3 loop: CASSTLYGYTF. The CDR3 coding sequence is TGTGCCAGTAGTACCCTATATGGCTACACCTTC. The chain employs TRBV19 and TRBJ1-2; D is unresolved. Trimming stripped 4 bases from V and 5 bases from J, with 5 bases between. CDR1 and CDR2 from the germline V gene are LNHDA and SQIVND (reference sequence). This CDR3 has 11 amino acids.

There are a few counts of this clone. The chain recombines TRBV18 with TRBJ1-1, with D possibly being TRBD1 (5 bases). V was clipped by 2 bases and J by 6 bases, with 10 bases between them. This CDR3 comprises 13 residues. Per the germline V gene, CDR1 is KGHSH and CDR2 is LQKENI. DNA of the CDR3: TGTGCCAGCTCACCATATGCAGGGTCTGAAGCTTTCTTT. Residues: CASSPYAGSEAFF. Filled out from reference TRBV18 and TRBJ1-1, the complete variable domain reads NAGVMQNPRHLVRRRGQEARLRCSPMKGHSHVYWYRQLPEEGLKFMVYLQKENIIDESGMPKERFSAEFPKEGPSILRIQQVVRGDSAAYFCASSPYAGSEAFFGQGTRLTVV.

This clone has more than one count but fewer than ten. The chain joins TRBV12-5 to TRBJ2-5, with TRBD1 as a possible D gene (5 bases). The germline V gene has CDR1 LGHNT and CDR2 FRNRAP. The CDR3 contains 13 residues. With 6 bases removed from V and 7 bases from J, the gap between germline ends came to 15 bases. CDR3 nucleotides: TGTGCTAGTGGAATCATAGGGGCAGGGACCCAGTACTTC. Protein product: CASGIIGAGTQYF.

This clone has just a few counts. The chain has TRBV7-2 and TRBJ2-2, with D perhaps TRBD1 (5 bases). V was cut by 5 bases and J by 0 bases, with 7 bases left in between. Germline V gene data show CDR1 as SGHTA and CDR2 as FQGNSA. The CDR3 is made up of 14 amino acids. The CDR3 reads CASSRQTNTGELFF. The CDR3 DNA sequence: TGTGCCAGCAGCCGACAGACGAACACCGGGGAGCTGTTTTTT. Variable domain in full (rest from reference TRBV7-2 and TRBJ2-2): GAGVSQSPSNKVTEKGKDVELRCDPISGHTALYWYRQSLGQGLEFLIYFQGNSAPDKSGLPSDRFSAERTGGSVSTLTIQRTQQEDSAVYLCASSRQTNTGELFFGEGSRLTVL.

Within the sample, this clone is medium-sized. The gene calls are TRBV6-1 and TRBJ2-7, with a weak D call TRBD1 (7 bases). Germline V lookup: CDR1 MNHNS, CDR2 SASEGT. V was cut by 4 bases and J by 2 bases, with 12 bases left in between. The CDR3 loop spans 14 amino acids. The CDR3 protein is CASSVQGGPYEQYF. CDR3 nucleotide sequence: TGTGCCAGCAGTGTTCAGGGGGGTCCCTACGAGCAGTACTTC.

This clone was observed once. CDR3: CASSDGVGRGIYNEQFF. The DNA for the CDR3 is TGTGCCAGCAGTGATGGGGTTGGGCGGGGAATCTACAATGAGCAGTTCTTC. The rearrangement joins TRBV2 to TRBJ2-1, with a tentative D call TRBD2 (6 bases). The CDR3 is 17 amino acids. Trimming shortened V by 3 bases and J by 3 bases, and 18 bases separated the two germline ends. The germline CDR1 and CDR2 sequences are SNHLY and FYNNEI.

This clone was observed a handful of times. This chain joins TRBV2 and TRBJ1-1; possibly TRBD1 for D (5 bases). The CDR3 covers 15 residues. Germline assignment: CDR1 SNHLY and CDR2 FYNNEI. The V end was cut by 5 bases, the J end by 5 bases, with 18 bases between. The DNA for the CDR3 is TGTGCCAGCAGTTCCGGGAGGAGGCAGGGTACTGAAGCTTTCTTT. This translates into CASSSGRRQGTEAFF.

This clone showed up just a few times. The chain couples TRBV7-2 to TRBJ1-3; the D is unclear. The V and J ends lost 5 bases and 0 bases respectively, with 8 bases between them. CDR1 is SGHTA and CDR2 is FQGNSA in the germline V gene. The CDR3 contains 14 residues. Written as DNA, the CDR3 is TGTGCCAGCAGCCGTTATAGCTCTGGAAACACCATATATTTT. Translating it yields CASSRYSSGNTIYF.

The chain combines TRBV9 with TRBJ2-1, with no clear D. Trimming pared 0 bases from V and 7 bases from J, leaving 8 bases between. Germline CDR1 and CDR2: SGDLS and YYNGEE. The CDR3 length is 13 residues. CDR3 in amino acids: CASSVGGDNEQFF. The CDR3 DNA reads TGTGCCAGCAGCGTAGGAGGAGATAATGAGCAGTTCTTC. The full variable domain, in which reference TRBV9 and TRBJ2-1 provide the parts outside the CDR3, is DSGVTQTPKHLITATGQRVTLRCSPRSGDLSVYWYQQSLDQGLQFLIQYYNGEERAKGNILERFSAQQFPDLHSELNLSSLELGDSALYFCASSVGGDNEQFFGPGTRLTVL.

V and J are TRBV15 and TRBJ1-2; possibly TRBD1 for D (6 bases). Germline values: CDR1 LNHNV, CDR2 YYDKDF (reference sequence). V lost 3 bases and J 3 bases, leaving 14 bases between the germline ends. The CDR3 runs 15 residues. Written as DNA, the CDR3 is TGTGCCACCAGCAGCGGCCGGGGGGCTGACTATGGCTACACCTTC. Its protein product is CATSSGRGADYGYTF.

The rearrangement joins TRBV9 to TRBJ2-7, with TRBD2 identical over 13 bases. This CDR3 region has 15 residues. Germline loops: CDR1 SGDLS, CDR2 YYNGEE. Germline trimming cut 3 bases from V and 2 bases from J; bases unmatched to any gene: 2. Written as DNA, the CDR3 is TGTGCCAGCAGCGCAACTAGCGGGGGGGCCTACGAGCAGTACTTC. It translates to CASSATSGGAYEQYF.

The chain recombines TRBV7-6 with TRBJ2-2, with a possible D match to TRBD2 (5 bases). The CDR3 runs to 18 residues. Germline V gene sequence: CDR1 SGHVS, CDR2 FNYEAQ. V gave up 1 base and J gave up 0 bases, with 15 bases separating them. The CDR3 DNA reads as TGTGCCAGCAGCTTAGGGCCCGGGAACCCCGCGAACACCGGGGAGCTGTTTTTT. It encodes CASSLGPGNPANTGELFF. Together with reference TRBV7-6 and TRBJ2-2, the CDR3 gives the full variable domain: GAGVSQSPRYKVTKRGQDVALRCDPISGHVSLYWYRQALGQGPEFLTYFNYEAQQDKSGLPNDRFSAERPEGSISTLTIQRTEQRDSAMYRCASSLGPGNPANTGELFFGEGSRLTVL.

The V call is TRBV18, the J call TRBJ1-2; the match to TRBD1 covers 7 bases. The CDR3 has 14 residues. V lost 3 bases and J lost 6; bases outside the gene matches: 7. Germline CDR1 reads KGHSH; CDR2 reads LQKENI. This chain's CDR3 is CASSPQTGTDGYTF. CDR3 nucleotide sequence: TGTGCCAGCTCACCTCAGACAGGGACGGATGGCTACACCTTC.

The chain uses TRBV4-1 and TRBJ1-2; D ambiguous. The V gene lost 0 bases and the J gene lost 0 bases, with 11 bases spanning the gap. CDR3 length: 16 residues. Germline-derived CDR1 and CDR2 are MGHRA and YSYEKL. The CDR3 bases are TGCGCCAGCAGCCAAGATAATGGCCAGACTAACTATGGCTACACCTTC. This encodes CASSQDNGQTNYGYTF.

This clone turned up a few times. The rearrangement joins TRBV29-1 to TRBJ1-2; 12 bases fit TRBD1. The CDR3 length is 17 residues. Germline CDR1 reads SQVTM; CDR2 reads ANQGSEA. V lost 3 bases and J lost 4; bases outside the gene matches: 12. For the CDR3, the DNA is TGCAGCGTTGACCAACCGGGACAGGGGGCTTCGAGCTATGGCTACACCTTC. Translating it yields CSVDQPGQGASSYGYTF.